A single sample gave rise to the 13 T cell receptor beta chains below, sequenced in a study of cytomegalovirus exposure and HLA in healthy donors. Data came from immunoSEQ multiplex PCR; TCRdb stores just in-frame clones and leaves some out. The sample comprises 210,000 or so clones, almost 90% of which are singletons, and 2.5% to 3.5% rests with the top ten. Sequenced: PBMCs. These receptors originate from a woman between 18 and 29 years old in good health and CMV-seronegative.

The chain links TRBV5-5 to TRBJ1-1, with D tentatively TRBD1 (6 bases). V lost 3 bases, J lost 2 bases, and 17 bases lay in between. Germline V CDR1 and CDR2: SGHKS, YYEKEE (reference sequence). The CDR3 is 16 residues long. DNA of the CDR3: TGTGCCAGCAGCTGGGTGGAACAGGGCTTAAACACTGAAGCTTTCTTT. Its protein product is CASSWVEQGLNTEAFF.

V and J are TRBV5-1 and TRBJ2-7; 7 bases map to TRBD2. V trimming: 4 bases; J trimming: 5 bases; junction bases outside the gene matches: 12. Per the germline V gene, CDR1 is SGHRS and CDR2 is YFSETQ. This CDR3 has 15 residues. The CDR3 DNA reads TGCGCCAGCAGCAGAGGCGGGAGAAGTGGGGACGAGCAGTACTTC. Amino acids: CASSRGGRSGDEQYF.

The CDR3 is CAIRRGRDTDTQYF. CDR3 bases: TGTGCCATCAGGAGGGGGCGGGACACAGATACGCAGTATTTT. This chain links TRBV10-3 with TRBJ2-3, with D maybe TRBD1 (7 bases). This CDR3 has 14 amino acids. V was shortened by 6 bases and J by 2 bases, with 12 bases between the two germline ends. CDR1 is ENHRY and CDR2 is SYGVKD in the germline V gene.

V usage is TRBV29-1 and J usage is TRBJ2-7; TRBD1 matches at 10 bases. Germline V gives CDR1 SQVTM, CDR2 ANQGSEA. J gave up 4 bases and V 3 bases, and 6 bases lay outside the gene matches. CDR3 length equals 14 residues. The DNA for the CDR3 is TGCAGCGTTGATTTCGGGACAGGGGTGTACGAGCAGTACTTC. As protein: CSVDFGTGVYEQYF.

This clone has just a few counts. CDR3 protein: CASSESGSNYGYTF. The CDR3 region has the DNA TGTGCCAGCAGTGAAAGTGGTAGTAACTATGGCTACACCTTC. The chain is built from TRBV6-1 and TRBJ1-2; D gene uncertain. V was trimmed by 2 bases and J by 1 base, leaving 8 bases between them. The CDR3 is 14 amino acids. Germline-derived CDR1 and CDR2 are MNHNS and SASEGT.

This chain's CDR3 is CASSLALAGVNEQYF. For the CDR3, the DNA is TGTGCCAGCAGTTTGGCTCTAGCGGGAGTTAACGAGCAGTACTTC. The genes are TRBV27 and TRBJ2-7; the match to TRBD2 covers 10 bases. V dropped 3 bases and J dropped 5; count of bases not matched to a gene: 7. Per the germline V gene, CDR1 is MNHEY and CDR2 is SMNVEV (reference sequence). CDR3 length: 15 amino acids.

This clone occurred once. The J gene is TRBJ2-5, the V gene TRBV15; 7 positions agree with TRBD1. Germline-derived CDR1 and CDR2 are LNHNV and YYDKDF (reference sequence). V shed 5 bases, J shed 2 bases, and the junction held 8 bases outside the gene matches. The CDR3 runs to 15 residues. This CDR3 is CATSGTATLQETQYF. The CDR3 nucleotides are TGTGCCACCAGCGGGACAGCGACTCTTCAAGAGACCCAGTACTTC.

The rearrangement links TRBV28 to TRBJ2-5, with D possibly matching TRBD2 (6 bases). Germline CDR1 reads MDHEN; CDR2 reads SYDVKM. V was shortened by 3 bases and J by 5 bases, with 22 bases between the two germline ends. The CDR3 is 17 amino acids. DNA of the CDR3: TGTGCCAGCAGTTTGGGCGTAGCGGCTCCTGCTGGGGAGACCCAGTACTTC. It specifies CASSLGVAAPAGETQYF. Looking up the rest from reference TRBV28 and TRBJ2-5 gives the full variable domain: DVKVTQSSRYLVKRTGEKVFLECVQDMDHENMFWYRQDPGLGLRLIYFSYDVKMKEKGDIPEGYSVSREKKERFSLILESASTNQTSMYLCASSLGVAAPAGETQYFGPGTRLLVL.

The table lists this clone with a count of one. The V call is TRBV27, the J call TRBJ2-3, with 10 bases that match TRBD1. Trimming took 3 bases from V and 5 from J; bases not matched to a gene: 2. Germline lookup yields CDR1 MNHEY and CDR2 SMNVEV (reference sequence). The CDR3 totals 14 residues. The CDR3 coding sequence is TGTGCCAGCAGTTTCGGGACAGGGGAAGATACGCAGTATTTT. Translation: CASSFGTGEDTQYF.

In its sample, this clone was seen a few times. The J gene is TRBJ2-7, the V gene TRBV18, with TRBD2 matching over 9 bases. V was clipped by 4 bases and J by 6 bases; unmatched bases: 7. The CDR3 has 14 residues. CDR1 and CDR2 (germline): KGHSH, LQKENI. The CDR3 DNA sequence: TGTGCCAGCTCACGGGCGGGAGGGGTCTCCGAGCAGTACTTC. Translating it yields CASSRAGGVSEQYF.

The chain joins TRBV7-2 to TRBJ2-7, with D unclear. Trimming stripped 3 bases from V and 5 bases from J, with 20 bases between. The germline CDR1 and CDR2 sequences are SGHTA and FQGNSA. The CDR3 sequence is 16 residues long. The CDR3 loop reads CASSLAPSRAADEQYF. The DNA for the CDR3 is TGTGCCAGCAGCTTGGCTCCTAGTAGAGCCGCCGACGAGCAGTACTTC.

This chain uses TRBV27 with TRBJ2-7; D remains ambiguous. The CDR3 totals 14 residues. Trimming removed 4 bases from V and 2 bases from J, with 12 bases in between. Looked up from germline, CDR1 is MNHEY and CDR2 is SMNVEV (reference sequence). The CDR3 DNA reads as TGTGCCAGCAGTTCGGAACTAAACCCCTACGAGCAGTACTTC. It encodes CASSSELNPYEQYF.

The rearrangement links TRBV4-1 to TRBJ1-2; possibly TRBD1 for D (6 bases). This CDR3 has 14 residues. V was trimmed by 4 bases and J by 4 bases, leaving 13 bases between them. The germline V gene encodes CDR1 MGHRA and CDR2 YSYEKL. For the CDR3, the DNA is TGCGCCAGCAGCCTAAACAGGGTCGGCTATGGCTACACCTTC. Its translation: CASSLNRVGYGYTF.